The 25 T cell receptor beta chains in this list originate from one sample, sequenced in a study of shared clonotypes between healthy human individuals. Using immunoSEQ multiplex PCR, the repertoire was profiled, and TCRdb retains in-frame clones only, with some absent. Here the sample spans around 2.5 million clones, more than 85% being singletons. Sequenced input: naive CD4+ T cells from PBMCs. Specified subset: CD45RA+ positively selected. The receptors originated from a man younger than 35 in good health. Some clones in this sample may be carry-over from other donors' samples.

V gene TRBV28 combines with J gene TRBJ1-2, with D tentatively TRBD1 (6 bases). The V gene's germline CDR1 is MDHEN and CDR2 SYDVKM. The V gene lost 5 bases and the J gene lost 2 bases, with 15 bases spanning the gap. The CDR3 sequence is 15 residues long. The CDR3 loop reads CASSMTGGGNYGYTF. DNA of the CDR3: TGTGCCAGCAGTATGACAGGAGGAGGAAACTATGGCTACACCTTC.

The CDR3 sequence is CASWGPATYEQYF. The CDR3 DNA is TGTGCCAGCTGGGGGCCGGCGACCTACGAGCAGTACTTC. The chain uses TRBV25-1 and TRBJ2-7; D possibly corresponds to TRBD1 (6 bases). The CDR3 length is 13 residues. With 8 bases removed from V and 2 bases from J, the gap between germline ends came to 13 bases. Per the germline V gene, CDR1 is MGHDK and CDR2 is SYGVNS.

The chain uses TRBV5-6 and TRBJ2-5; 7 nucleotides align to TRBD2. Germline CDR1 SGHDT, CDR2 YYEEEE. V was pared by 4 bases and J by 5 bases, with 8 bases of the junction left unmatched. There are 14 residues in the CDR3. The CDR3 DNA sequence: TGTGCCAGCAGCCCAAGGACTAGGGGTGAGACCCAGTACTTC. It encodes CASSPRTRGETQYF. Based on the CDR3 plus reference TRBV5-6 and TRBJ2-5, the full variable domain is DAGVTQSPTHLIKTRGQQVTLRCSPKSGHDTVSWYQQALGQGPQFIFQYYEEEERQRGNFPDRFSGHQFPNYSSELNVNALLLGDSALYLCASSPRTRGETQYFGPGTRLLVL.

This rearrangement joins TRBV5-1 to TRBJ2-2, with 9 bases fitting TRBD2. The CDR3 length is 16 residues. The J segment lost 4 bases and the V segment lost 4 bases, leaving 8 bases of the junction unmatched. Germline V CDR1 and CDR2: SGHRS, YFSETQ. The CDR3 coding sequence is TGCGCCAGCAGCCCCATTAGCGGGAGTGTCACCGGGGAGCTGTTTTTT. Its protein is CASSPISGSVTGELFF.

The chain recombines TRBV9 with TRBJ2-1; TRBD2 matches 16 bases. From germline, CDR1 is SGDLS and CDR2 YYNGEE. Germline trimming cut 4 bases from V and 9 bases from J; bases unmatched to any gene: 16. The CDR3 is 19 residues long. CDR3: CASSPRGTSGRAWSIEQFF. CDR3 bases: TGTGCCAGCAGCCCCCGCGGGACTAGCGGGAGGGCCTGGAGTATTGAGCAGTTCTTC.

This chain uses TRBV30 with TRBJ2-7; maybe TRBD1 (5 bases). The germline V gene has CDR1 GTSNPN and CDR2 SVGIG (reference sequence). The germline V and J ends were trimmed by 5 bases and 7 bases, with 15 bases remaining between them. The CDR3 sequence is 12 residues long. The CDR3 sequence: CAWVQGYGEQYF. DNA of the CDR3: TGTGCCTGGGTGCAGGGCTATGGGGAGCAGTACTTC.

This chain uses TRBV19 with TRBJ2-1; TRBD2 aligns across 14 bases. CDR3 length: 17 residues. The germline V gene has CDR1 LNHDA and CDR2 SQIVND (reference sequence). V gave up 3 bases and J gave up 7 bases; unmatched junction bases: 8. As DNA, the CDR3 is TGTGCCAGTAGTATGATCCGACTAGCGGGAGGGCCTAATGAGCAGTTCTTC. This encodes CASSMIRLAGGPNEQFF.

The chain combines TRBV19 with TRBJ2-2, with a tentative D call TRBD1 (6 bases). CDR3 length: 16 residues. Germline CDR1 is LNHDA and CDR2 is SQIVND (reference sequence). Trimming pared 8 bases from V and 6 bases from J, leaving 22 bases between. The CDR3 loop is CASYPTGTRLSGELFF. The DNA of the CDR3 is TGTGCCAGTTACCCGACCGGGACAAGGTTATCCGGGGAGCTGTTTTTT. Filled out from reference TRBV19 and TRBJ2-2, the complete variable domain reads DGGITQSPKYLFRKEGQNVTLSCEQNLNHDAMYWYRQDPGQGLRLIYYSQIVNDFQKGDIAEGYSVSREKKESFPLTVTSAQKNPTAFYLCASYPTGTRLSGELFFGEGSRLTVL.

The chain links TRBV7-3 to TRBJ2-2; TRBD1 is a possible D gene (6 bases). V gave up 4 bases and J gave up 4 bases, with 10 bases separating them. The CDR3 covers 14 residues. From germline, CDR1 is SGHTA and CDR2 FQGTGA. In DNA form, the CDR3 reads TGTGCCAGCAGCTATACAGGGACCACCGGGGAGCTGTTTTTT. As protein: CASSYTGTTGELFF.

CDR3 protein: CASSVGVGGVEPQHF. The CDR3 region has the DNA TGTGCCAGCAGCGTAGGAGTAGGGGGTGTGGAGCCCCAGCATTTT. This sequence joins TRBV9 and TRBJ1-5; tentatively, D is TRBD1 (6 bases). The CDR3 consists of 15 residues. Trimming pared 0 bases from V and 8 bases from J, leaving 15 bases between. CDR1 is SGDLS, CDR2 YYNGEE, per germline.

The V and J genes are TRBV5-4 and TRBJ2-5; D tentatively fits TRBD1 or TRBD2 (6 bases each). CDR3 length equals 15 residues. The V end was cut by 6 bases, the J end by 3 bases, with 18 bases between. Germline CDR1 reads SGHNT; CDR2 reads YYREEE (reference sequence). The CDR3 region is CASTRGSGAKETQYF. CDR3 in DNA: TGTGCCAGCACCCGGGGGTCAGGGGCGAAAGAGACCCAGTACTTC.

This sequence joins TRBV28 and TRBJ1-3; 7 nucleotides line up with TRBD1. The CDR3 covers 14 residues. The V gene end was trimmed by 3 bases and the J gene end by 4 bases; junction bases not matched to a gene: 3. Per the germline V gene, CDR1 is MDHEN and CDR2 is SYDVKM. The CDR3 reads CASSLTGNGNTIYF. CDR3 bases: TGTGCCAGCAGTTTGACAGGGAACGGAAACACCATATATTTT. Based on the CDR3 plus reference TRBV28 and TRBJ1-3, the full variable domain is DVKVTQSSRYLVKRTGEKVFLECVQDMDHENMFWYRQDPGLGLRLIYFSYDVKMKEKGDIPEGYSVSREKKERFSLILESASTNQTSMYLCASSLTGNGNTIYFGEGSWLTVV.

J is TRBJ1-2 and V is TRBV6-1; 8 nucleotides line up with TRBD1. V shed 0 bases, J shed 5 bases, and the junction held 11 bases outside the gene matches. From germline, CDR1 is MNHNS and CDR2 SASEGT. CDR3 length: 17 residues. The CDR3 sequence is CASSEAEDRARLYGYTF. CDR3 DNA: TGTGCCAGCAGTGAAGCGGAGGACAGGGCGAGATTATATGGCTACACCTTC.

The chain has TRBV30 and TRBJ2-2; 8 bases match TRBD1. The ends lost 2 bases at V and 4 bases at J; junction bases unmatched: 6. CDR3 length: 15 residues. Germline CDR1 GTSNPN, CDR2 SVGIG (reference sequence). The chain's CDR3 is CAWSRGQGITGELFF. The CDR3 DNA reads as TGTGCCTGGAGTCGTGGACAGGGCATCACCGGGGAGCTGTTTTTT.

The genes are TRBV6-5 and TRBJ2-2, with D unclear. The CDR3 has 13 amino acids. CDR1 and CDR2 (germline): MNHEY, SVGAGI. Trimming cost V 10 bases and J 0 bases, with 9 bases left between them. CDR3 nucleotide sequence: TGTGCCACCCTCACATCGAACACCGGGGAGCTGTTTTTT. It specifies CATLTSNTGELFF.

This clone was found a few times. The same CDR3 also results from other DNA sequences found in this sample. The chain is built from TRBV29-1 and TRBJ1-1; D uncertain. CDR1 is SQVTM, CDR2 ANQGSEA, per germline. The CDR3 contains 13 residues. The V gene lost 4 bases and the J gene lost 2 bases, with 11 bases spanning the gap. Written as DNA, the CDR3 is TGCAGCGTTGCTGGACGGCAAAACACTGAAGCTTTCTTT. Translation: CSVAGRQNTEAFF.

The chain is built from TRBV7-2 and TRBJ2-3; D may be TRBD2 (7 bases). This CDR3 comprises 17 residues. Trimming stripped 1 base from V and 1 base from J, with 15 bases between. Germline lookup yields CDR1 SGHTA and CDR2 FQGNSA. The CDR3 DNA is TGTGCCAGCAGCTTAGAAAGGGGGAGGGGGGGCACAGATACGCAGTATTTT. It encodes CASSLERGRGGTDTQYF.

The genes are TRBV5-1 and TRBJ2-7; 9 bases are shared with TRBD1. Germline V lookup: CDR1 SGHRS, CDR2 YFSETQ. The CDR3 is made up of 16 amino acids. The ends lost 0 bases at V and 4 bases at J; junction bases unmatched: 8. The CDR3 coding sequence is TGCGCCAGCAGCTTGGCCGGTCCGGGACAGGGATACGAGCAGTACTTC. Protein sequence: CASSLAGPGQGYEQYF.

The V call is TRBV29-1, the J call TRBJ2-5; 9 bases align to TRBD2. V dropped 4 bases and J dropped 4; count of bases not matched to a gene: 10. CDR3 length: 15 amino acids. The V gene's germline CDR1 is SQVTM and CDR2 ANQGSEA. The CDR3 here is CSVARGRALGETQYF. The CDR3 DNA sequence: TGCAGCGTTGCCCGCGGGAGGGCCTTAGGAGAGACCCAGTACTTC.

The chain recombines TRBV28 with TRBJ1-1; D perhaps matches TRBD1 (5 bases). The CDR3 runs to 14 residues. V was trimmed by 2 bases and J by 5 bases, leaving 12 bases between them. CDR1 and CDR2 (germline): MDHEN, SYDVKM. As DNA, the CDR3 is TGTGCCAGCAGTTTAATTTTGGGGGGAACTGAAGCTTTCTTT. Translation gives CASSLILGGTEAFF.

V usage is TRBV5-1 and J usage is TRBJ2-7, with TRBD2 matching over 15 bases. V was pared by 3 bases and J by 2 bases, with 6 bases of the junction left unmatched. From germline, CDR1 is SGHRS and CDR2 YFSETQ. CDR3 length: 17 amino acids. CDR3 in amino acids: CASSWGLAGGGTYEQYF. The CDR3 DNA follows: TGCGCCAGCAGCTGGGGACTAGCGGGGGGAGGTACCTACGAGCAGTACTTC.

This chain connects TRBV7-6 to TRBJ2-7; possible D gene TRBD2, 6 bases. The CDR3 spans 14 residues. The V and J ends lost 8 bases and 1 base respectively, with 15 bases between them. CDR1 and CDR2 (germline): SGHVS, FNYEAQ. CDR3 region: CASAALGGSYEQYF. As DNA, the CDR3 is TGTGCCAGCGCTGCCTTGGGGGGTTCCTACGAGCAGTACTTC.

This chain connects TRBV28 to TRBJ1-5; D is ambiguous. The CDR3 is made up of 19 amino acids. The V and J ends lost 6 bases and 0 bases respectively, with 24 bases between them. CDR1 is MDHEN, CDR2 SYDVKM, per germline. The CDR3 here is CASSPTPRAVFYSNQPQHF. CDR3 bases: TGTGCCAGCAGCCCTACCCCACGGGCAGTTTTTTATAGCAATCAGCCCCAGCATTTT.

The CDR3 protein is CASNAGAYEQYF. The CDR3 DNA is TGTGCCAGCAATGCGGGAGCCTACGAGCAGTACTTC. The chain has TRBV2 and TRBJ2-7; 7 bases map to TRBD2. Germline V CDR1 and CDR2: SNHLY, FYNNEI. This CDR3 is 12 amino acids long. The V and J ends lost 7 bases and 2 bases, in that order; junction bases with no gene match: 2.

The V and J genes are TRBV7-9 and TRBJ1-6; the D gene is possibly TRBD1 (5 bases). The CDR3 is 17 residues long. Trimming removed 3 bases at V and 4 bases at J, with 16 bases between. Germline CDR1 is SEHNR and CDR2 is FQNEAQ (reference sequence). The CDR3 bases are TGTGCCAGCAGCTTTACAACAGGAGGGAGTTATAATTCACCCCTCCACTTT. Encoded protein: CASSFTTGGSYNSPLHF.